This T cell receptor (beta chain) is drawn from a study of cytomegalovirus exposure and HLA in healthy donors. Study-wide findings and caveats: HLA alleles showed associations with about 17,000 TCR beta sequences in a later analysis, at a 0.05 false discovery rate. In a later analysis, DRB1 alleles had the most associated TCRs; HLA-C alleles the fewest.

The CDR3 is 13 amino acids. Trimming took 2 bases from V and 5 from J, leaving 9 bases between them. Germline assignment: CDR1 LGHNA and CDR2 YSLEER. This PCR relied on a set of 60 Vbeta primers and 13 Jbeta primers. Authors' processing steps: About 10 million of tens of millions of unique TCR beta chains were shared, per a later count. The assay was immunoSEQ multiplex PCR, and TCRdb's table has in-frame clones only and misses some. That table is the source of V, J and clone size, and D and trimming were worked out from the DNA. Its listing shows 55,000 to 85,000 clones. As regards this clone: Its antigen is as yet unknown.

The V gene is TRBV4-3, the J gene TRBJ2-5; no definite D call. The origin of this receptor is a female donor in good health and CMV-seropositive. The sample was PBMCs. The CDR3 nucleotides are TGCGCCAGCAGCCAAATGAGGTCGGAGACCCAGTACTTC. Its translation: CASSQMRSETQYF.